This TCR beta chain was obtained from a study of cytomegalovirus exposure and HLA in healthy donors. For this clone: The DNA is left out, because the CDR3 cannot be placed on it with certainty; the CDR3 is given as TCRdb lists it.

Healthy donors of bone marrow made up the group. The CDR3 is 12 amino acids in total, end residues counted. Amplification used 60 Vbeta primers and 13 Jbeta primers. The method was immunoSEQ multiplex PCR; TCRdb's version includes in-frame clones alone and lacks a portion of them. The sample shows some 93,000 clones, roughly a tenth of them seen only once. The clonotype originates from a middle-aged man in good health and CMV-seropositive. Input material: PBMCs. The V and J genes are TRBV1 and TRBJ2-1; TRBD2, the table's D call, lacks a check against the DNA. TRBV1 is a documented pseudogene. The CDR3 here is CTSYGCPESGFF.